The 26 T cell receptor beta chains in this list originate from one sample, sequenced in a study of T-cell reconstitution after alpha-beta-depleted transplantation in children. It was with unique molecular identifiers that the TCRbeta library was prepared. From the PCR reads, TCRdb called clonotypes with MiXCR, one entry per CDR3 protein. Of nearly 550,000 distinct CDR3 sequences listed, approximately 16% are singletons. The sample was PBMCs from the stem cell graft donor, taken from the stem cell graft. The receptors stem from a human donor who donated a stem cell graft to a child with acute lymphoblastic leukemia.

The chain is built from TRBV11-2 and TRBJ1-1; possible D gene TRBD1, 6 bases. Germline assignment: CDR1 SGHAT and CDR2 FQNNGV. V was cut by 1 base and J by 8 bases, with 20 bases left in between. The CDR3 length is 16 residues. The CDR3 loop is CASSLGLGQQFIEAFF. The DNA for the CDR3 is TGTGCCAGCAGCTTAGGGTTGGGACAACAATTTATCGAAGCTTTCTTT. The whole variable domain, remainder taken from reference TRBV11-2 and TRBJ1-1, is EAGVAQSPRYKIIEKRQSVAFWCNPISGHATLYWYQQILGQGPKLLIQFQNNGVVDDSQLPKDRFSAERLKGVDSTLKIQPAKLEDSAVYLCASSLGLGQQFIEAFFGQGTRLTVV.

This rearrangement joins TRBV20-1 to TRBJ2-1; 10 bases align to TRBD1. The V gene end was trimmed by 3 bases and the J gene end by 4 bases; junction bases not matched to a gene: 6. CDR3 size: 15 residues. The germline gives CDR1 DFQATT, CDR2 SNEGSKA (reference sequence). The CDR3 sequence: CSARGLGQGYNEQFF. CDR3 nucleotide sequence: TGCAGTGCTAGGGGTTTGGGACAGGGGTACAATGAGCAGTTCTTC.

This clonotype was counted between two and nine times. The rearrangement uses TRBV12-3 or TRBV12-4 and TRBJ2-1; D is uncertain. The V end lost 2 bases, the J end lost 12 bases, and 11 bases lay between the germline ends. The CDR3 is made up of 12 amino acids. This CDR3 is CASSLPDLGQFF. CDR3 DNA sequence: TGTGCCAGCAGTTTACCCGACCTAGGGCAGTTCTTC.

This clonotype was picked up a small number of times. CDR3 coding DNA: TGCAGCGTTAGACTAGCGGGACGTCAAGAGACCCAGTACTTC. Protein sequence: CSVRLAGRQETQYF. The rearrangement links TRBV29-1 to TRBJ2-5, with TRBD2 matching 11 bases. Trimming at V came to 5 bases and at J to 2 bases, leaving 4 bases not matched to a gene. This CDR3 is built from 14 residues. The germline gives CDR1 SQVTM, CDR2 ANQGSEA.

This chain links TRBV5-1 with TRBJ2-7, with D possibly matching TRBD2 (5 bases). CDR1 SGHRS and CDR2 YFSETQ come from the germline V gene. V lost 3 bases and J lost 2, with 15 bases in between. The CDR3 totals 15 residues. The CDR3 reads CASSYDGIIPYEQYF. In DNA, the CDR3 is TGCGCCAGCAGCTACGACGGGATTATCCCCTACGAGCAGTACTTC.

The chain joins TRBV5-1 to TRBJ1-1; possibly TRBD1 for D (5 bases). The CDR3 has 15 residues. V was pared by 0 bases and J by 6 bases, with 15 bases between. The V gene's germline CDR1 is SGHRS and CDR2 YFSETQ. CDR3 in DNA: TGCGCCAGCAGCTTGGAGGGGTTTGGAGGGGCTGAAGCTTTCTTT. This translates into CASSLEGFGGAEAFF.

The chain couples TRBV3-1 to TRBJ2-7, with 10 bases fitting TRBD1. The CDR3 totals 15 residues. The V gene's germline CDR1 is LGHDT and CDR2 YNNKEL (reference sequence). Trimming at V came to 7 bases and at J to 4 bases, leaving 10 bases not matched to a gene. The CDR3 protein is CASTIGTGASYEQYF. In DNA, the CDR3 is TGTGCCAGCACAATAGGGACAGGGGCTTCTTACGAGCAGTACTTC.

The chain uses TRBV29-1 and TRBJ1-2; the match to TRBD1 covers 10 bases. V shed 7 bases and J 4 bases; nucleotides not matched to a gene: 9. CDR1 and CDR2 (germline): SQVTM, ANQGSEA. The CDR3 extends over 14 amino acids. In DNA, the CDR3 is TGCAGCGGCATGACAGGGGGCGCGGGCTATGGCTACACCTTC. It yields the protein CSGMTGGAGYGYTF.

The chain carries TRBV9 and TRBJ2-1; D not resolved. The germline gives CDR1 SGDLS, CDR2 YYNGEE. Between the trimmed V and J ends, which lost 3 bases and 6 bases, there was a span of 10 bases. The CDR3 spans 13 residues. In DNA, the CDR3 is TGTGCCAGCAGCGACCCGGTAGGCAATGAGCAGTTCTTC. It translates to CASSDPVGNEQFF.

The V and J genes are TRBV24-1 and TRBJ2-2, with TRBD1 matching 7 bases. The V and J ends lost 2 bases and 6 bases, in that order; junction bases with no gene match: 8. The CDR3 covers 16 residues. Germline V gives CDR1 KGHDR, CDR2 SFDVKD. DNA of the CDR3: TGTGCCACCAGTGATTCCGACAGGGAAAGCGCCGGGGAGCTGTTTTTT. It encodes CATSDSDRESAGELFF.

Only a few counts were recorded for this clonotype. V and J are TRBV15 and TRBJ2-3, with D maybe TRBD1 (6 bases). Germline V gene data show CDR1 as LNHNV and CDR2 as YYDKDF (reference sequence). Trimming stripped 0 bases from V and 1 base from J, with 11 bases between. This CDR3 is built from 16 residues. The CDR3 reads CATSRERGGGTDTQYF. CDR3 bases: TGTGCCACCAGCAGAGAGCGAGGGGGAGGCACAGATACGCAGTATTTT.

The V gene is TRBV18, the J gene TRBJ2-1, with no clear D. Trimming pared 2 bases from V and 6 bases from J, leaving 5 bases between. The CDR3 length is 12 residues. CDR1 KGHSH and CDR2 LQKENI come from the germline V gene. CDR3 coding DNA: TGTGCCAGCTCACCAGACCTCAATGAGCAGTTCTTC. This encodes CASSPDLNEQFF.

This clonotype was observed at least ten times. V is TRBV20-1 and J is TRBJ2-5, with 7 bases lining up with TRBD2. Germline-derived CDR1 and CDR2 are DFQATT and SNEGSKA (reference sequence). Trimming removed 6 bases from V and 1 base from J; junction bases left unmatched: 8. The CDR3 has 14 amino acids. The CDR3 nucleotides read TGCAGTGCAAGGACTGGGGAGGGCCAAGAGACCCAGTACTTC. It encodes CSARTGEGQETQYF.

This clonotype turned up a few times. The CDR3 region has the DNA TGTGCCAGTAGTATCTCCGGAGAGACCCAGTACTTC. Protein sequence: CASSISGETQYF. The gene calls are TRBV19 and TRBJ2-5; no firm D call. The V end lost 3 bases, the J end lost 4 bases, and 6 bases lay between the germline ends. The CDR3 has 12 residues. CDR1 and CDR2 from the germline V gene are LNHDA and SQIVND (reference sequence).

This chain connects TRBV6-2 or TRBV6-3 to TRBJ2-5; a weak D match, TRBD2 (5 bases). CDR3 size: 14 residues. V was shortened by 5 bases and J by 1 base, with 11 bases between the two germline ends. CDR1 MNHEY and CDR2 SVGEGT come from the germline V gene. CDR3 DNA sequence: TGTGCCAGCAGTATCTTCCTAGCCCAAGAGACCCAGTACTTC. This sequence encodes CASSIFLAQETQYF.

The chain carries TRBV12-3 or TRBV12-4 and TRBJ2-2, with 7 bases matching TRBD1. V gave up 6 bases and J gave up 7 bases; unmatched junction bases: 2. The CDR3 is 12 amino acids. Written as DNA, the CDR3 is TGTGCCAGCAGAGGGGACAGCGGGGAGCTGTTTTTT. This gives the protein CASRGDSGELFF.

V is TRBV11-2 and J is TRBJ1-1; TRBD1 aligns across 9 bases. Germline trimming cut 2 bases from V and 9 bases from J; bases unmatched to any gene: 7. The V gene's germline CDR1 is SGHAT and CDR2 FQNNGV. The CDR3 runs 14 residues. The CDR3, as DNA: TGTGCCAGCAGCTTAACGACAGGGGGAGCCCAAGCTTTCTTT. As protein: CASSLTTGGAQAFF.

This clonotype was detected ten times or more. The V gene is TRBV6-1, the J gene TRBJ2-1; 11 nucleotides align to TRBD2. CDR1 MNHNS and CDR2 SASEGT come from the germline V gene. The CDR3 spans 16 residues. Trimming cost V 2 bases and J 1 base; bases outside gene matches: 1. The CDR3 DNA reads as TGTGCCAGCAGTGAAAGACTAGCGGGGTCCTACAATGAGCAGTTCTTC. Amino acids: CASSERLAGSYNEQFF.

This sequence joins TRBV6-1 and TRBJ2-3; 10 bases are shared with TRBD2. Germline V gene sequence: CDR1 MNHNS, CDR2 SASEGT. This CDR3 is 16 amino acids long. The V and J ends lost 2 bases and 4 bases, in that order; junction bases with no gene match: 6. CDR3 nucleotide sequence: TGTGCCAGCAGTGAATGGGCTAGCGGGGGATCAGATACGCAGTATTTT. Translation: CASSEWASGGSDTQYF.

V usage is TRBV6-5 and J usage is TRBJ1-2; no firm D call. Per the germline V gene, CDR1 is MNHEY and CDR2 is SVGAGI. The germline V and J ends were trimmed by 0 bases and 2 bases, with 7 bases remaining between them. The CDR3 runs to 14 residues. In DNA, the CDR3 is TGTGCCAGCAGTTACTCGCACAGCAACTATGGCTACACCTTC. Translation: CASSYSHSNYGYTF.

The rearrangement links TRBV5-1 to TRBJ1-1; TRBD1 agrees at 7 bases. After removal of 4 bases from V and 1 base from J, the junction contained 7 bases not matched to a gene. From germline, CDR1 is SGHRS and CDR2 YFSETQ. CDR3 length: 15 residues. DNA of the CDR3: TGCGCCAGCAGCCAAACAGGGGCGGCGAACACTGAAGCTTTCTTT. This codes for CASSQTGAANTEAFF.

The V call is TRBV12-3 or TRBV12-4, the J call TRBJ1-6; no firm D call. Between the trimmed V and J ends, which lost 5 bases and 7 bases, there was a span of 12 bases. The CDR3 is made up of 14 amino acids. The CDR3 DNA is TGTGCCAGCAGTCGTAATACAATGAATTCACCCCTCCACTTT. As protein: CASSRNTMNSPLHF.

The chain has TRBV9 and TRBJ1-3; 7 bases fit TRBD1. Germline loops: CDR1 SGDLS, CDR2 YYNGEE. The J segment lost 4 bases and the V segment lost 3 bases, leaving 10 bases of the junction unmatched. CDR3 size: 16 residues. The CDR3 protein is CASSAHRGAYGNTIYF. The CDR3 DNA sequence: TGTGCCAGCAGCGCCCACAGGGGAGCGTACGGAAACACCATATATTTT. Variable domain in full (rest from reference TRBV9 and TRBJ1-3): DSGVTQTPKHLITATGQRVTLRCSPRSGDLSVYWYQQSLDQGLQFLIQYYNGEERAKGNILERFSAQQFPDLHSELNLSSLELGDSALYFCASSAHRGAYGNTIYFGEGSWLTVV.

The CDR3 DNA reads TGCGCCAGCAGCTGGGGACAGGGCAATCAGCCCCAGCATTTT. Amino acid sequence: CASSWGQGNQPQHF. The chain recombines TRBV5-1 with TRBJ1-5; TRBD1 matches at 8 bases. Germline CDR1 and CDR2: SGHRS and YFSETQ. V lost 3 bases, J lost 2 bases, and 1 base stayed unmatched. The CDR3 has 14 residues.

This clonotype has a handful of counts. The CDR3 nucleotides read TGTGCCAGCAGCCCTACAGGGGGTAGCTCCTACGAGCAGTACTTC. Protein product: CASSPTGGSSYEQYF. The chain employs TRBV11-3 and TRBJ2-7, with TRBD1 identical over 8 bases. The CDR3 spans 15 residues. The germline V gene has CDR1 SGHNT and CDR2 YENEEA. With V trimmed by 5 bases and J by 0 bases, 6 bases remained unmatched.

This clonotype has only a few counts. CDR3 coding DNA: TGTGCCAGCAGGTCCCTCAACGCTGAAGCTTTCTTT. As protein: CASRSLNAEAFF. The V call is TRBV6-5, the J call TRBJ1-1; D uncertain. The CDR3 has 12 residues. Germline lookup yields CDR1 MNHEY and CDR2 SVGAGI. The V end lost 6 bases, the J end lost 6 bases, and 11 bases lay between the germline ends.